This is a list of T cell receptor beta chains from one sample in a study of shared clonotypes between healthy human individuals. Assay: immunoSEQ multiplex PCR; the TCRdb copy retains only in-frame clones and omits some. The sample consists of 2,500,000 or so clones, around 90% of them appearing once. Source material: naive CD4+ T cells from PBMCs. Receptors were obtained from a man between 18 and 35 years old in good health. Some clones in this sample may be carry-over from other donors' samples. Each CDR3 is given with its conserved first and last residue. The D gene is left open where the match is weak. Clone size is shown for a subset of rows, as once, few, many or a class of expanded clone.

v_gene: TRBV4-2; abundance: once; j_gene: TRBJ2-1; d_gene: TRBD1; CDR3nt: TGTGCCAGCAGCCAAGGATTGGGACAGGGGGGGAACAATGAGCAGTTCTTC; CDR3aa: CASSQGLGQGGNNEQFF
v_gene: TRBV2; abundance: .; j_gene: TRBJ2-1; d_gene: .; CDR3nt: TGTGCCAGCAGTGAAATGGCAGGGTTTACGGATGAGCAGTTCTTC; CDR3aa: CASSEMAGFTDEQFF
v_gene: TRBV12-5; abundance: .; j_gene: TRBJ2-1; d_gene: .; CDR3nt: TGTGCTAGTGGGCCCCCCCCTTCCTACAATGAGCAGTTCTTC; CDR3aa: CASGPPPSYNEQFF
v_gene: TRBV7-2; abundance: once; j_gene: TRBJ2-5; d_gene: .; CDR3nt: TGTGCCAGCAGCTTAGCACCAGGAGTCGAGACCCAGTACTTC; CDR3aa: CASSLAPGVETQYF
v_gene: TRBV30; abundance: once; j_gene: TRBJ1-2; d_gene: TRBD1; CDR3nt: TGTGCCTGGAGCCGGGGGGGGACAGTTAACTATGGCTACACCTTC; CDR3aa: CAWSRGGTVNYGYTF
v_gene: TRBV28; abundance: once; j_gene: TRBJ2-7; d_gene: TRBD1; CDR3nt: TGTGCCAGCAGCCCTGGGACAGGGGGCGCCCGGGACGAGCAGTACTTC; CDR3aa: CASSPGTGGARDEQYF
v_gene: TRBV18; abundance: few; j_gene: TRBJ1-4; d_gene: .; CDR3nt: TGTGCCAGCTCACTAAGGTTCGGCAGGGAGGAAAAACTGTTTTTT; CDR3aa: CASSLRFGREEKLFF
v_gene: TRBV9; abundance: .; j_gene: TRBJ1-3; d_gene: .; CDR3nt: TGTGCCAGCAGCAGGGGGGCCGGAAACACCATATATTTT; CDR3aa: CASSRGAGNTIYF
v_gene: TRBV23-1; abundance: .; j_gene: TRBJ1-5; d_gene: TRBD1; CDR3nt: TGCGCCAGCAGTCATATGACAGGGTCGAGCAATCAGCCCCAGCATTTT; CDR3aa: CASSHMTGSSNQPQHF
v_gene: TRBV5-1; abundance: .; j_gene: TRBJ2-1; d_gene: TRBD2; CDR3nt: TGCGCCAGCAGCTTGTTGGCGACTAGCGGGAGCGGTGAGCAGTTCTTC; CDR3aa: CASSLLATSGSGEQFF
v_gene: TRBV4-3; abundance: .; j_gene: TRBJ2-2; d_gene: .; CDR3nt: TGCGCCAGCAACTCGCCGGGAGATGGCACCGGGGAGCTGTTTTTT; CDR3aa: CASNSPGDGTGELFF
v_gene: TRBV5-1; abundance: .; j_gene: TRBJ2-7; d_gene: .; CDR3nt: TGCGCCAGCAGCGGCGGCGGCAGGATCTACGAGCAGTACTTC; CDR3aa: CASSGGGRIYEQYF
v_gene: TRBV14; abundance: .; j_gene: TRBJ2-7; d_gene: TRBD1; CDR3nt: TGTGCCAGCAGGGAGGGACAGGGGGACTCCTACGAGCAGTACTTC; CDR3aa: CASREGQGDSYEQYF
v_gene: TRBV6-6; abundance: .; j_gene: TRBJ2-7; d_gene: .; CDR3nt: TGTGCCAGCAGTTACTCTACCGGGAGTTCCTACGAGCAGTACTTC; CDR3aa: CASSYSTGSSYEQYF
v_gene: TRBV7-7; abundance: .; j_gene: TRBJ2-2; d_gene: .; CDR3nt: TGTGCCAGCAGCCCAAACCCCCCCGGGCGCACCGGGGAGCTGTTTTTT; CDR3aa: CASSPNPPGRTGELFF
v_gene: TRBV5-6; abundance: once; j_gene: TRBJ2-5; d_gene: .; CDR3nt: TGTGCCAGCAATCTTGGGGGCGGACAAGAGACCCAGTACTTC; CDR3aa: CASNLGGGQETQYF